Reported below is one T cell receptor beta chain. The data were obtained in a study of shared clonotypes between healthy human individuals. Study-wide context: Donors, aged 18 to 49, were a couple of women and three men.

The study ran the assay at deep level. Only in-frame clones appear in the TCRdb table, and some are missing; sequencing was by immunoSEQ multiplex PCR. The profile shows about 680,000 clones, approximately 90% of them singletons. CD8 cells regarded as naive lacked CD45RO, were positively chosen for CCR7, and omitted terminally differentiated effector memory CD45RA+ cells. In germline, CDR1 is SGHAT, CDR2 FQNNGV. After removal of 5 bases from V and 7 bases from J, the junction contained 19 bases not matched to a gene. The CDR3 spans 18 residues. The gene calls are TRBV11-2 and TRBJ2-2, with 7 bases that match TRBD1. The sample consisted of naive CD8+ T cells sorted from blood. The receptor comes from a man under 40 in good health. CDR3 residues: CASSLRFHSTGVGGELFF. The CDR3 nucleotides are TGTGCCAGCAGCCTCCGATTTCATTCTACAGGGGTGGGCGGGGAGCTGTTTTTT.